The 12 T cell receptor beta chains in this list originate from one sample, sequenced in a study of blood T cell repertoires in COVID-19. Profiled with immunoSEQ multiplex PCR; TCRdb holds only in-frame clones, not every one. The data contain roughly 260,000 clones, more than 75% of them seen just once; the ten biggest clones take up under 2.5%. The sample was peripheral blood. The receptors here all came from a woman between 50 and 59 years old with acute or convalescent COVID-19.

The gene calls are TRBV3-1 (or the pseudogene TRBV3-2) and TRBJ1-1; tentative D call: TRBD1 (6 bases). Trimming stripped 4 bases from V and 6 bases from J, with 15 bases between. The CDR3 extends over 14 amino acids. Germline assignment: CDR1 LGHDT and CDR2 YNNKEL (reference sequence). CDR3 DNA: TGTGCCAGCAGCCCCGGGACATTTTATCCTGAAGCTTTCTTT. Translation: CASSPGTFYPEAFF.

This sequence joins TRBV15 and TRBJ2-3; TRBD1 matches at 8 bases. Germline CDR1 is LNHNV and CDR2 is YYDKDF (reference sequence). V lost 0 bases, J lost 5 bases, and 10 bases stayed unmatched. The CDR3 is 17 amino acids. The CDR3 region has the DNA TGTGCCACCAGCAGAGATGGTCGCCAGGGGGCCGAAGATACGCAGTATTTT. This codes for CATSRDGRQGAEDTQYF.

The chain is built from TRBV5-8 and TRBJ1-5, with 10 positions matching TRBD1. With V trimmed by 0 bases and J by 0 bases, 3 bases remained unmatched. Looked up from germline, CDR1 is SGHTS and CDR2 is YDEGEE. CDR3 length: 17 residues. CDR3 sequence reads: CASSLGQGANSNQPQHF. Written as DNA, the CDR3 is TGTGCCAGCAGCTTGGGACAGGGGGCGAATAGCAATCAGCCCCAGCATTTT.

The genes are TRBV28 and TRBJ1-1, with 8 bases matching TRBD1. The CDR3 has 16 amino acids. The germline CDR1 and CDR2 sequences are MDHEN and SYDVKM. With 5 bases clipped from V and 8 bases from J, the junction kept 16 bases outside the gene matches. The CDR3 coding sequence is TGTGCCAGCAGTGCCAGCCAGGGGGCTATTTTGGGGGAAGCTTTCTTT. It specifies CASSASQGAILGEAFF.

The V gene is TRBV9, the J gene TRBJ1-4, with 9 bases matching TRBD1. Germline lookup yields CDR1 SGDLS and CDR2 YYNGEE. This CDR3 is built from 15 residues. V shed 6 bases and J 6 bases; nucleotides not matched to a gene: 9. The CDR3 DNA reads TGTGCCAGCACCCGAGGACAGGGGATATATGAAAAACTGTTTTTT. It is translated as CASTRGQGIYEKLFF. Full variable domain (missing parts from reference TRBV9 and TRBJ1-4): DSGVTQTPKHLITATGQRVTLRCSPRSGDLSVYWYQQSLDQGLQFLIQYYNGEERAKGNILERFSAQQFPDLHSELNLSSLELGDSALYFCASTRGQGIYEKLFFGSGTQLSVL.

This chain connects TRBV25-1 to TRBJ2-7; 8 nucleotides match TRBD1. The CDR3 spans 15 residues. Losses at the gene ends were 2 bases for V and 2 bases for J; bases not matched to a gene: 5. Germline CDR1 is MGHDK and CDR2 is SYGVNS. The CDR3, as DNA: TGTGCCAGCAGTGAAGGCGGGACAGGACCCTACGAGCAGTACTTC. This translates into CASSEGGTGPYEQYF.

This chain links TRBV27 with TRBJ1-1; 10 bases agree with TRBD1. Per the germline V gene, CDR1 is MNHEY and CDR2 is SMNVEV (reference sequence). The V gene end was trimmed by 11 bases and the J gene end by 4 bases; junction bases not matched to a gene: 13. This CDR3 comprises 15 residues. The CDR3 nucleotides are TGTGCCTGCTGTCGGGCCGGGACAGGGGCCACTGAAGCTTTCTTT. The encoded protein is CACCRAGTGATEAFF.

The chain links TRBV20-1 to TRBJ2-1, with 9 bases aligning to TRBD1. Unmatched junction bases numbered 3, after V lost 4 bases and J lost 8 bases. The CDR3 runs to 12 residues. From germline, CDR1 is DFQATT and CDR2 SNEGSKA (reference sequence). CDR3 sequence: CSATDRGDEQFF. CDR3 coding DNA: TGCAGTGCTACTGACAGGGGGGATGAGCAGTTCTTC.

This chain links TRBV27 with TRBJ2-3; tentatively, D is TRBD2 (5 bases). There are 14 residues in the CDR3. From germline, CDR1 is MNHEY and CDR2 SMNVEV (reference sequence). V lost 6 bases to trimming and J lost 1 base, with 11 bases between them. The CDR3 region has the DNA TGTGCCAGCAGAGAGGGCTTAGGCACAGATACGCAGTATTTT. This codes for CASREGLGTDTQYF.

The V call is TRBV9, the J call TRBJ1-6; 9 positions match TRBD1. Germline V CDR1 and CDR2: SGDLS, YYNGEE. The CDR3 spans 15 residues. Losses at the gene ends were 0 bases for V and 7 bases for J; bases not matched to a gene: 2. CDR3 amino acids: CASSVGDRGNSPLHF. DNA for the CDR3: TGTGCCAGCAGCGTAGGAGACAGGGGGAATTCACCCCTCCACTTT.

DNA of the CDR3: TGTGCCAGCTTTAAACTAGCGGGAGTTGAGACCCAGTACTTC. Encoded protein: CASFKLAGVETQYF. This chain links TRBV18 with TRBJ2-5; 11 nucleotides match TRBD2. From germline, CDR1 is KGHSH and CDR2 LQKENI. Trimming at V came to 7 bases and at J to 5 bases, leaving 6 bases not matched to a gene. The CDR3 sequence is 14 residues long.

J is TRBJ1-5 and V is TRBV28; 10 bases agree with TRBD1. Unmatched junction bases numbered 8, after V lost 3 bases and J lost 3 bases. From germline, CDR1 is MDHEN and CDR2 SYDVKM. This CDR3 is 17 amino acids long. Here the CDR3 DNA reads TGTGCCAGCAGTTTCGTGGGGACAGGGGCTTTCAATCAGCCCCAGCATTTT. Translation: CASSFVGTGAFNQPQHF. The full variable domain, completed using reference TRBV28 and TRBJ1-5, is DVKVTQSSRYLVKRTGEKVFLECVQDMDHENMFWYRQDPGLGLRLIYFSYDVKMKEKGDIPEGYSVSREKKERFSLILESASTNQTSMYLCASSFVGTGAFNQPQHFGDGTRLSIL.